Listed here are 21 T cell receptor beta chains from one sample, sequenced in a study of OX40 agonist ivuxolimab in advanced cancers. Repertoires were generated with immunoSEQ multiplex PCR, while TCRdb's copy carries only in-frame clones and drops some. There are about 48,000 clones in the sample; around 90% occur only once, and about 6% lies in the top ten. The material sequenced was CD4+ or CD8+ T cells sorted from blood, taken in a trial of the OX40 agonist ivuxolimab. The receptor source for this set is an adult with an advanced solid tumor such as melanoma, head and neck, liver or kidney cancer.

The chain employs TRBV5-5 and TRBJ2-3, with a possible D match to TRBD1 (5 bases). The germline CDR1 and CDR2 sequences are SGHKS and YYEKEE (reference sequence). Trimming removed 2 bases from V and 6 bases from J, with 13 bases in between. The CDR3 has 14 amino acids. The CDR3 nucleotides read TGTGCCAGCAGCTTAGGCAGGGTGATGGATACGCAGTATTTT. It is translated as CASSLGRVMDTQYF. The full variable domain, its missing parts supplied by reference TRBV5-5 and TRBJ2-3, is DAGVTQSPTHLIKTRGQQVTLRCSPISGHKSVSWYQQVLGQGPQFIFQYYEKEERGRGNFPDRFSARQFPNYSSELNVNALLLGDSALYLCASSLGRVMDTQYFGPGTRLTVL.

The rearrangement links TRBV5-1 to TRBJ2-7, with 7 bases matching TRBD2. CDR1 SGHRS and CDR2 YFSETQ come from the germline V gene. The V and J ends lost 2 bases and 2 bases, in that order; junction bases with no gene match: 1. This CDR3 has 13 residues. The CDR3 is CASSLRGAYEQYF. The CDR3 nucleotides read TGCGCCAGCAGCTTACGGGGGGCCTACGAGCAGTACTTC. The complete variable domain, with remaining parts taken from reference TRBV5-1 and TRBJ2-7, reads KAGVTQTPRYLIKTRGQQVTLSCSPISGHRSVSWYQQTPGQGLQFLFEYFSETQRNKGNFPGRFSGRQFSNSRSEMNVSTLELGDSALYLCASSLRGAYEQYFGPGTRLTVT.

This sequence joins TRBV9 and TRBJ1-2, with D perhaps matching TRBD1 (6 bases). V was pared by 3 bases and J by 4 bases, with 16 bases between. Per germline, CDR1 SGDLS and CDR2 YYNGEE. The CDR3 sequence is 15 residues long. Here the CDR3 reads CASSAHREGGYGYTF. The CDR3, as DNA: TGTGCCAGCAGCGCTCACAGGGAGGGTGGCTATGGCTACACCTTC.

CDR3 in DNA: TGTGCCACCAGCAAGTATAGCGGGGGGTACTCCGACACAGATACGCAGTATTTT. As protein: CATSKYSGGYSDTDTQYF. This chain uses TRBV15 with TRBJ2-3; 10 bases fit TRBD2. The germline V gene encodes CDR1 LNHNV and CDR2 YYDKDF (reference sequence). The CDR3 totals 18 residues. J lost 2 bases, V lost 4 bases, and 12 bases had no gene match.

This rearrangement joins TRBV4-1 to TRBJ2-3; D may be TRBD2 (7 bases). The length of the CDR3 is 16 residues. Germline loops: CDR1 MGHRA, CDR2 YSYEKL. Trimming pared 0 bases from V and 5 bases from J, leaving 15 bases between. CDR3 DNA sequence: TGCGCCAGCAGCCAAGATGGGGGCGGGGGCGTAGATACGCAGTATTTT. Protein: CASSQDGGGGVDTQYF.

This clone appeared a single time. This CDR3 reads CASSDGRAYEQYV. The CDR3 DNA sequence: TGCGCCAGCAGTGACGGCCGTGCCTACGAGCAGTACGTC. V and J are TRBV10-1 and TRBJ2-7; no clear D. The CDR3 extends over 13 amino acids. V dropped 3 bases and J dropped 2 bases, with 8 bases sitting between them. Germline assignment: CDR1 WNHNN and CDR2 SYGVQD (reference sequence).

CDR3: CASSFSGTGVVPNYGYTF. In DNA, the CDR3 is TGTGCCAGCAGTTTCTCCGGGACAGGGGTAGTCCCTAACTATGGCTACACCTTC. This chain joins TRBV27 and TRBJ1-2; 10 nucleotides agree with TRBD1. The CDR3 covers 18 residues. CDR1 MNHEY and CDR2 SMNVEV come from the germline V gene (reference sequence). V dropped 3 bases and J dropped 0; count of bases not matched to a gene: 10.

The V gene is TRBV14, the J gene TRBJ2-1; possibly TRBD1 for D (6 bases). Germline-derived CDR1 and CDR2 are SGHDN and FVKESK. This CDR3 is 14 amino acids long. The V gene lost 3 bases and the J gene lost 3 bases, with 9 bases spanning the gap. CDR3 nucleotides: TGTGCCAGCAGCCAGAGGGGGTACTACAATGAGCAGTTCTTC. Protein sequence: CASSQRGYYNEQFF.

V and J are TRBV4-1 and TRBJ1-1; D not resolved. The germline V and J ends were trimmed by 6 bases and 3 bases, with 14 bases remaining between them. The germline V gene encodes CDR1 MGHRA and CDR2 YSYEKL. This CDR3 contains 14 residues. This CDR3 is CASRTLTGYTEAFF. The CDR3 DNA is TGCGCCAGCAGGACTTTGACCGGTTACACTGAAGCTTTCTTT.

This clone was seen only once. This rearrangement joins TRBV7-9 to TRBJ1-4; D possibly corresponds to TRBD1 (5 bases). V gave up 4 bases and J gave up 3 bases, with 18 bases separating them. CDR1 is SEHNR and CDR2 is FQNEAQ in the germline V gene (reference sequence). The CDR3 is 17 residues long. DNA for the CDR3: TGTGCCAGCAGCTCGAGCGGGGAGGGACCGTCTAATGAAAAACTGTTTTTT. Residues: CASSSSGEGPSNEKLFF.

The chain employs TRBV27 and TRBJ2-2; no clear D gene. The length of the CDR3 is 12 residues. Germline V gene sequence: CDR1 MNHEY, CDR2 SMNVEV (reference sequence). Trimming took off 2 bases at V and 6 bases at J, with 4 bases between the two ends. CDR3 sequence: CASSLKAGELFF. The CDR3 nucleotides are TGTGCCAGCAGTTTAAAAGCCGGGGAGCTGTTTTTT.

The chain has TRBV14 and TRBJ1-1; maybe TRBD1 (6 bases). The CDR3 runs 14 residues. V was shortened by 2 bases and J by 10 bases, with 17 bases between the two germline ends. The germline V gene encodes CDR1 SGHDN and CDR2 FVKESK. The CDR3 sequence is CASSQSGHGLGAFF. In DNA, the CDR3 is TGTGCCAGCAGCCAATCGGGACACGGATTAGGAGCTTTCTTT.

The chain has TRBV9 and TRBJ1-2, with 8 positions matching TRBD1. Unmatched junction bases numbered 9, after V lost 1 base and J lost 4 bases. This CDR3 contains 16 residues. Per germline, CDR1 SGDLS and CDR2 YYNGEE. The CDR3: CASSVMKQGEIYGYTF. CDR3 bases: TGTGCCAGCAGCGTAATGAAACAGGGGGAAATCTATGGCTACACCTTC.

There are a few counts of this clone. The CDR3 loop is CASSLGTLTGGLQPQHF. In DNA, the CDR3 is TGCGCCAGCAGCTTGGGAACCCTGACAGGGGGCCTTCAGCCCCAGCATTTT. The chain is built from TRBV5-1 and TRBJ1-5; the match to TRBD1 covers 10 bases. Germline CDR1 is SGHRS and CDR2 is YFSETQ. The J segment lost 6 bases and the V segment lost 0 bases, leaving 9 bases of the junction unmatched. The length of the CDR3 is 17 residues.

The chain couples TRBV5-4 to TRBJ2-7; D unresolved. Germline CDR1 and CDR2: SGHNT and YYREEE (reference sequence). Trimming pared 0 bases from V and 6 bases from J, leaving 10 bases between. The CDR3 runs 13 residues. CDR3 sequence reads: CASSLAGLGEQYF. Written as DNA, the CDR3 is TGTGCCAGCAGCTTGGCCGGCTTGGGCGAGCAGTACTTC.

This clone was counted only a few times. The V gene is TRBV6-1, the J gene TRBJ2-7, with TRBD2 matching over 11 bases. Germline loops: CDR1 MNHNS, CDR2 SASEGT. This CDR3 is built from 16 residues. V was pared by 4 bases and J by 4 bases, with 9 bases of the junction left unmatched. The CDR3 DNA reads TGTGCCAGCAGTGTAACGACTAGCGGGATGACGTACGAGCAGTACTTC. This gives the protein CASSVTTSGMTYEQYF.

This chain uses TRBV25-1 with TRBJ1-1; maybe TRBD1 (5 bases). Between the trimmed V and J ends, which lost 6 bases and 3 bases, there was a span of 8 bases. Germline V lookup: CDR1 MGHDK, CDR2 SYGVNS. The CDR3 spans 12 residues. The CDR3 bases are TGTGCCAGCAGCTGGGACGACACTGAAGCTTTCTTT. Residues: CASSWDDTEAFF.

The V call is TRBV4-1, the J call TRBJ1-2; TRBD1 agrees at 7 bases. Germline CDR1 and CDR2: MGHRA and YSYEKL. J was trimmed by 4 bases and V by 3 bases; bases with no gene match: 8. The CDR3 spans 15 residues. This CDR3 is CASSHGPGQSYGYTF. The CDR3 nucleotides read TGCGCCAGCAGCCACGGGCCGGGACAGAGCTATGGCTACACCTTC.

The V call is TRBV6-5, the J call TRBJ1-1; the D is unclear. The germline CDR1 and CDR2 sequences are MNHEY and SVGAGI. The germline V and J ends were trimmed by 6 bases and 1 base, with 9 bases remaining between them. This CDR3 spans 13 amino acids. This CDR3 reads CASRADPNTEAFF. CDR3 in DNA: TGTGCCAGCAGGGCCGATCCGAACACTGAAGCTTTCTTT.

The J gene is TRBJ2-6, the V gene TRBV9, with no clear D. The CDR3 covers 15 residues. Germline values: CDR1 SGDLS, CDR2 YYNGEE. The ends were cut back, 2 bases at V and 1 base at J, with 7 bases in the middle. The CDR3 loop reads CASSVDGSGANVLTF. As DNA, the CDR3 is TGTGCCAGCAGCGTCGACGGGTCTGGGGCCAACGTCCTGACTTTC.

The DNA for the CDR3 is TGTGCCAGTCGGGGGACTAGCGGGGATAGCACAGATACGCAGTATTTT. Protein: CASRGTSGDSTDTQYF. The V call is TRBV19, the J call TRBJ2-3; 13 bases align to TRBD2. CDR1 and CDR2 from the germline V gene are LNHDA and SQIVND (reference sequence). Trimming took 8 bases from V and 0 from J; bases not matched to a gene: 5. The CDR3 consists of 16 residues.